The rows below give T cell receptor beta chains drawn from one sample of a study of molecular identifiers for immune sequencing clone quantification. TCRdb used MiXCR to reprocess the PCR reads, holding one entry per CDR3 protein. Here the sample spans about 640,000 distinct CDR3 sequences, just under 20% being singletons. Sequencing was carried out using naive CD8+ T cells from blood, with Jurkat cell RNA spiked in. The receptor set was obtained from a human donor in good health. Some libraries in this study had Jurkat cell RNA spiked in. CDR3s include the opening cysteine and the closing phenylalanine or tryptophan. D genes are given only for firm matches. Only some rows state a clone size, as once, few, many or a class for expanded clones.

j_call: TRBJ1-5; d_call: NA; v_call: TRBV19; clone_size: many; cdr3_nt: TGTGCCAGTAGTATAGGATCAAGGGGTACTCAGCCCCAGCATTTT; cdr3_aa: CASSIGSRGTQPQHF
j_call: TRBJ2-1; d_call: TRBD1; v_call: TRBV12-3/TRBV12-4; clone_size: NA; cdr3_nt: TGTGCCAGCAGCCTTAGAGCTCCCCGGGACAGCTCCTACAATGAGCAGTTCTTC; cdr3_aa: CASSLRAPRDSSYNEQFF
j_call: TRBJ2-2; d_call: TRBD2; v_call: TRBV28; clone_size: few; cdr3_nt: TGTGCCAGCAGGTTCCGACTAGCGGGAGTGTCAGGGGAGCTGTTTTTT; cdr3_aa: CASRFRLAGVSGELFF
j_call: TRBJ2-3; d_call: NA; v_call: TRBV6-6; clone_size: many; cdr3_nt: TGTGCCAGCAGTCTACGGGTGGTCCAGGCGCCGAATTTAGGTGATACGCAGTATTTT; cdr3_aa: CASSLRVVQAPNLGDTQYF
j_call: TRBJ1-4; d_call: NA; v_call: TRBV29-1; clone_size: many; cdr3_nt: TGCAGCGTTGGTTACCTTAATGAAAAACTGTTTTTT; cdr3_aa: CSVGYLNEKLFF
j_call: TRBJ2-7; d_call: TRBD2; v_call: TRBV13; clone_size: NA; cdr3_nt: TGTGCCAGCAGACCCGGGACTACATACGACGAGCAGTACTTC; cdr3_aa: CASRPGTTYDEQYF
j_call: TRBJ2-1; d_call: TRBD2; v_call: TRBV6-2/TRBV6-3; clone_size: few; cdr3_nt: TGTGCCAGCAGCCAACTAGCGGGAGGGCTACTTGGTAATGAGCAGTTCTTC; cdr3_aa: CASSQLAGGLLGNEQFF
j_call: TRBJ2-5; d_call: NA; v_call: TRBV24-1; clone_size: many; cdr3_nt: TGTGCCACCAGTGATTTGGTGGAGTTCGTAGAGACCCAGTACTTC; cdr3_aa: CATSDLVEFVETQYF
j_call: TRBJ2-5; d_call: NA; v_call: TRBV7-2; clone_size: many; cdr3_nt: TGTGCCAGCAGCTTAGTCCCGGTCCAAGAGACCCAGTACTTC; cdr3_aa: CASSLVPVQETQYF
j_call: TRBJ2-7; d_call: NA; v_call: TRBV7-9; clone_size: many; cdr3_nt: TGTGCCAGCGGAGGCAGGACGGGGGAGCAGTACTTC; cdr3_aa: CASGGRTGEQYF
j_call: TRBJ2-5; d_call: TRBD2; v_call: TRBV7-9; clone_size: few; cdr3_nt: TGTGCCAGCAGCTTGCTAGCGGGTGGGACTCAAGAGACCCAGTACTTC; cdr3_aa: CASSLLAGGTQETQYF
j_call: TRBJ1-1; d_call: NA; v_call: TRBV19; clone_size: many; cdr3_nt: TGTGCCAGTAGTAGGTGGACAGATAACACTGAAGCTTTCTTT; cdr3_aa: CASSRWTDNTEAFF
j_call: TRBJ1-6; d_call: NA; v_call: TRBV7-6; clone_size: NA; cdr3_nt: TGTGCCAGCAGCCCATTTGGGTCCTATAATTCGCCCCTCCTCTTT; cdr3_aa: CASSPFGSYNSPLLF
j_call: TRBJ2-3; d_call: TRBD2; v_call: TRBV14; clone_size: many; cdr3_nt: TGTGCCAGCAGCGAGGGCGGGAGGTCGTCAAGTCTCCTGTTGGATACGCAGTATTTT; cdr3_aa: CASSEGGRSSSLLLDTQYF
j_call: TRBJ1-1; d_call: NA; v_call: TRBV2; clone_size: few; cdr3_nt: TGTGCCAGCCAGCCGGGCCCAATGAACACTGGAGCTTTCTTT; cdr3_aa: CASQPGPMNTGAFF
j_call: TRBJ2-3; d_call: TRBD1; v_call: TRBV27; clone_size: many; cdr3_nt: TGTGCCAGCAGTTTTGGAGACAGGGTAACAGATACGCAGTATTTT; cdr3_aa: CASSFGDRVTDTQYF
j_call: TRBJ2-5; d_call: NA; v_call: TRBV7-6; clone_size: few; cdr3_nt: TGTGCCAGCAGACTAAGGAGGGGGCGGGACCCCCAAGAGACCCAGTACTTC; cdr3_aa: CASRLRRGRDPQETQYF
j_call: TRBJ2-7; d_call: TRBD2; v_call: TRBV4-3; clone_size: many; cdr3_nt: TGCGCCAGCAGCCATGGGGTGGCTAGCGGAGGGGAAAACGAGCAGTACTTC; cdr3_aa: CASSHGVASGGENEQYF
j_call: TRBJ2-7; d_call: NA; v_call: TRBV27; clone_size: many; cdr3_nt: TGTGCCAGCGTAAGGGGGGGCGAGCAGTACTTC; cdr3_aa: CASVRGGEQYF
j_call: TRBJ1-1; d_call: NA; v_call: TRBV13; clone_size: few; cdr3_nt: TGTGCCAGCAGCTCGGAACGGGGCACTGAAGCTTTCTTT; cdr3_aa: CASSSERGTEAFF
j_call: TRBJ2-5; d_call: NA; v_call: TRBV29-1; clone_size: NA; cdr3_nt: TGCAGCGCCAATCGTTGGGGCGTCGGCGAGACCCAGTACTTC; cdr3_aa: CSANRWGVGETQYF
j_call: TRBJ1-5; d_call: NA; v_call: TRBV27; clone_size: many; cdr3_nt: TGTGCCAGCAGTCTGGGGGGGGCCCATCAGCCCCAGCATTTT; cdr3_aa: CASSLGGAHQPQHF
j_call: TRBJ1-1; d_call: NA; v_call: TRBV5-6; clone_size: NA; cdr3_nt: TGTGCCAGCAGCCGCCTCTTGAACACTGAAGCTTTCTTT; cdr3_aa: CASSRLLNTEAFF
j_call: TRBJ1-1; d_call: NA; v_call: TRBV6-1; clone_size: many; cdr3_nt: TGTGCCAGCAGGTTCGGAGATAGGGCAGGGGAGCTCCACCGTGAAGCTTTCTTT; cdr3_aa: CASRFGDRAGELHREAFF
j_call: TRBJ1-1; d_call: NA; v_call: TRBV15; clone_size: few; cdr3_nt: TGTGCCACCAGCACCGAACTCCGGAACACTGAAGCTTTCTTT; cdr3_aa: CATSTELRNTEAFF
j_call: TRBJ1-2; d_call: NA; v_call: TRBV2; clone_size: many; cdr3_nt: TGTGCCAGCAGTGAAGCGCAGGGCTATGGCTACACCTTC; cdr3_aa: CASSEAQGYGYTF
j_call: TRBJ2-5; d_call: NA; v_call: TRBV7-6; clone_size: many; cdr3_nt: TGTGCCAGCAGCTTATCTGGTTTGGAGACCCAGTACTTC; cdr3_aa: CASSLSGLETQYF
j_call: TRBJ1-5; d_call: NA; v_call: TRBV30; clone_size: many; cdr3_nt: TGTGCCTGGAGCCCTAGCGGCAGTTTTAGCAATCAGCCCCAGCATTTT; cdr3_aa: CAWSPSGSFSNQPQHF
j_call: TRBJ2-3; d_call: NA; v_call: TRBV27; clone_size: many; cdr3_nt: TGTGCCAGCAGTCAAATAGCGCCTAGCACAGATACGCAGTATTTT; cdr3_aa: CASSQIAPSTDTQYF
j_call: TRBJ1-5; d_call: TRBD1; v_call: TRBV6-2/TRBV6-3; clone_size: many; cdr3_nt: TGTGCCAGCAGGACAGACAGGGAGAACGGAATGGGCAATCAGCCCCAGCATTTT; cdr3_aa: CASRTDRENGMGNQPQHF
j_call: TRBJ2-2; d_call: TRBD2; v_call: TRBV13; clone_size: NA; cdr3_nt: TGTGCCAGCAGCACCGCCGGGACTAGCGGGGGCACCGGGGAGCTGTTTTTT; cdr3_aa: CASSTAGTSGGTGELFF
j_call: TRBJ2-1; d_call: TRBD2; v_call: TRBV28; clone_size: many; cdr3_nt: TGTGCCAGCAGTCAAGGGACTAGCGGCCCTGAGCAGTTCTTC; cdr3_aa: CASSQGTSGPEQFF
j_call: TRBJ1-4; d_call: NA; v_call: TRBV3-1; clone_size: few; cdr3_nt: TGTGCCAGCAGCACCACAGGGAGTAATGAAAAACTGTTTTTT; cdr3_aa: CASSTTGSNEKLFF
j_call: TRBJ1-5; d_call: TRBD1; v_call: TRBV7-6; clone_size: NA; cdr3_nt: TGTGCCAGCAGCTATTGGGACAGGGACGATCAGCCCCAGCATTTT; cdr3_aa: CASSYWDRDDQPQHF
j_call: TRBJ2-1; d_call: NA; v_call: TRBV7-9; clone_size: many; cdr3_nt: TGTGCCAGCAGCCCGAGTAGTACCTTGGATGAGCAGTTCTTC; cdr3_aa: CASSPSSTLDEQFF
j_call: TRBJ2-1; d_call: TRBD2; v_call: TRBV5-5; clone_size: many; cdr3_nt: TGTGCCAGCAGCTCCATACTAGCGGGGGGGCCCCTTGAGCAGTTCTTC; cdr3_aa: CASSSILAGGPLEQFF
j_call: TRBJ2-5; d_call: NA; v_call: TRBV28; clone_size: NA; cdr3_nt: TGTGCCAGCAGTTTAATTCAGGAAATCCAAGAGACCCAGTACTTC; cdr3_aa: CASSLIQEIQETQYF
j_call: TRBJ2-1; d_call: NA; v_call: TRBV24-1; clone_size: many; cdr3_nt: TGTGCCACCAGTGATTTGCACCCCCTCCACCCCTACAATGAGCAGTTCTTC; cdr3_aa: CATSDLHPLHPYNEQFF
j_call: TRBJ1-5; d_call: NA; v_call: TRBV3-1; clone_size: NA; cdr3_nt: TGTGCCAGCAGCCAAGACAGTGATAGCAATCAGCCCCAGCATTTT; cdr3_aa: CASSQDSDSNQPQHF
j_call: TRBJ2-1; d_call: TRBD2; v_call: TRBV4-3; clone_size: many; cdr3_nt: TGCGCCAGCAGTAGCGGGCTTTCCTACAATGAGCAGTTCTTC; cdr3_aa: CASSSGLSYNEQFF
j_call: TRBJ1-2; d_call: TRBD1; v_call: TRBV14; clone_size: many; cdr3_nt: TGTGCCAGCAGCCCGCGGCCGGGACAGGGCTATGGCTACACCTTC; cdr3_aa: CASSPRPGQGYGYTF